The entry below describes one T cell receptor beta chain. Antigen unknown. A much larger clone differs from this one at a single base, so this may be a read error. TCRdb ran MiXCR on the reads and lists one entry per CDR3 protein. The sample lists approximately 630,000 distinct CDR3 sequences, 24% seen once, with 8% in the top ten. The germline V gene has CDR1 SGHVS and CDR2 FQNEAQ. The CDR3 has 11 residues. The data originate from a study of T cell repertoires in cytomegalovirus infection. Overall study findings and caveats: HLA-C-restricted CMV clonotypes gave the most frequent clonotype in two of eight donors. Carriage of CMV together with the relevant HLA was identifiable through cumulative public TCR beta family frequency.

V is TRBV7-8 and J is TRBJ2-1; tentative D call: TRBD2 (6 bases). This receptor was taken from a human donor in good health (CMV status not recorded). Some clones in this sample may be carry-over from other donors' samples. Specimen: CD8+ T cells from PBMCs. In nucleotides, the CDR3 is TGTGTCACTGGAGGGTCGAATGAGCAGTTCTTC. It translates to CVTGGSNEQFF. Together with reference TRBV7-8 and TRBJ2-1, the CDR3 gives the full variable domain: GAGVSQSPRYKVAKRGQDVALRCDPISGHVSLFWYQQALGQGPEFLTYFQNEAQLDKSGLPSDRFFAERPEGSVSTLKIQRTQQEDSAVYLCVTGGSNEQFFGPGTRLTVL.